A single sample is the source of the 27 T cell receptor beta chains below, sequenced in a study of beta chain features in type 1 diabetes. Every isolated RNA sample was fully reverse transcribed, so sequencing captured expressed TCRB transcripts. Here immunoSEQ multiplex PCR was the method, and the copy in TCRdb shows in-frame clones only, minus some. The sample records 160,000 or so clones, roughly 10% being singletons. Material for sequencing was central memory CD4+ T cells from blood. The source is a young man in good health.

The chain combines TRBV7-2 with TRBJ2-2; D not resolved. Trimming pared 2 bases from V and 2 bases from J, leaving 9 bases between. CDR3 length: 15 amino acids. Germline loops: CDR1 SGHTA, CDR2 FQGNSA. CDR3 in amino acids: CASSLFKPNTGELFF. The CDR3 DNA sequence: TGTGCCAGCAGCTTATTTAAACCCAACACCGGGGAGCTGTTTTTT.

This clone was counted between two and nine times. The rearrangement joins TRBV7-2 to TRBJ1-2, with TRBD1 as a possible D gene (6 bases). The CDR3 extends over 14 amino acids. Germline CDR1 SGHTA, CDR2 FQGNSA. Trimming took off 1 base at V and 6 bases at J, with 12 bases between the two ends. In DNA, the CDR3 is TGTGCCAGCAGCTTAGTTCTGGGGGCGAATGGCTACACCTTC. It codes for CASSLVLGANGYTF.

Only a few counts were recorded for this clone. This chain joins TRBV7-2 and TRBJ2-2; D unresolved. This CDR3 spans 14 amino acids. The germline CDR1 and CDR2 sequences are SGHTA and FQGNSA. With 8 bases removed from V and 0 bases from J, the gap between germline ends came to 10 bases. The CDR3 DNA sequence: TGTGCCAGCCGATATTGGACGAACACCGGGGAGCTGTTTTTT. Protein: CASRYWTNTGELFF.

This clone was observed a few times. The chain joins TRBV4-2 to TRBJ2-2; D not resolved. V lost 0 bases to trimming and J lost 5 bases, with 4 bases between them. Germline V gene sequence: CDR1 LGHNA, CDR2 YNFKEQ. This CDR3 has 13 residues. As DNA, the CDR3 is TGTGCCAGCAGCCAAGAACGAACCGGGGAGCTGTTTTTT. Protein product: CASSQERTGELFF.

The rearrangement uses TRBV10-3 and TRBJ1-2; D is uncertain. The V gene lost 7 bases and the J gene lost 7 bases, with 22 bases spanning the gap. The CDR3 totals 15 residues. CDR1 is ENHRY, CDR2 SYGVKD, per germline. CDR3 sequence (DNA): TGTGCCATCACGGCCACTTCGCGAGCGCTTCGTGGCTACACCTTC. This gives the protein CAITATSRALRGYTF.

This clone was counted a few times. The chain has TRBV7-9 and TRBJ2-7; possibly TRBD1 for D (6 bases). V gave up 7 bases and J gave up 7 bases, with 11 bases separating them. Germline V gives CDR1 SEHNR, CDR2 FQNEAQ (reference sequence). This CDR3 has 11 residues. As DNA, the CDR3 is TGTGCCAGCACCCGAGACAGGGAGCAGTACTTC. It encodes CASTRDREQYF.

This clone has more than one count but fewer than ten. This chain links TRBV21-1 with TRBJ2-1; the D call in the table, TRBD2, was not verified against the DNA. TRBV21-1 is given as a pseudogene. CDR3 size: 18 residues. CDR3 DNA: TGTGCCAGCAGCAAAGGCGGTAGCGGGAGCGTGTCCTACAATGAGCAGTTCTTC. It translates to CASSKGGSGSVSYNEQFF.

The table lists this clone with a few counts. The gene calls are TRBV5-4 and TRBJ1-4; 8 nucleotides align to TRBD1. The CDR3 loop spans 15 amino acids. The junction had 7 bases not matched to a gene; V was cut back by 2 bases and J by 7 bases. The germline V gene has CDR1 SGHNT and CDR2 YYREEE (reference sequence). CDR3 sequence reads: CASSLSGGAVEKLFF. In nucleotides, the CDR3 is TGTGCCAGCAGCTTATCAGGGGGCGCCGTTGAAAAACTGTTTTTT. The full variable domain, in which reference TRBV5-4 and TRBJ1-4 provide the parts outside the CDR3, is ETGVTQSPTHLIKTRGQQVTLRCSSQSGHNTVSWYQQALGQGPQFIFQYYREEENGRGNFPPRFSGLQFPNYSSELNVNALELDDSALYLCASSLSGGAVEKLFFGSGTQLSVL.

The genes are TRBV28 and TRBJ2-7, with TRBD2 matching 12 bases. CDR1 and CDR2 from the germline V gene are MDHEN and SYDVKM. This CDR3 has 15 residues. V was pared by 8 bases and J by 6 bases, with 11 bases of the junction left unmatched. This CDR3 reads CASHVGLAGSVEQYF. As DNA, the CDR3 is TGTGCCAGCCACGTCGGACTAGCGGGGAGTGTCGAGCAGTACTTC.

The chain employs TRBV4-2 and TRBJ1-6; D might be TRBD1 (5 bases). The germline V and J ends were trimmed by 1 base and 6 bases, with 10 bases remaining between them. The germline V gene encodes CDR1 LGHNA and CDR2 YNFKEQ. CDR3 size: 15 residues. In nucleotides, the CDR3 is TGTGCCAGCAGCCAAGTTGGGGGATCTAATTCACCCCTCCACTTT. This translates into CASSQVGGSNSPLHF.

In its sample, this clone was seen a few times. This rearrangement joins TRBV6-5 to TRBJ1-1; the D gene is possibly TRBD1 (6 bases). The V and J ends lost 8 bases and 11 bases respectively, with 15 bases between them. The CDR3 runs 11 residues. Looked up from germline, CDR1 is MNHEY and CDR2 is SVGAGI. The CDR3 DNA follows: TGTGCCAGCGACAACGGAGGGGGGGCTTTCTTT. This encodes CASDNGGGAFF.

This sequence joins TRBV18 and TRBJ1-1, with D uncertain. Germline V gene sequence: CDR1 KGHSH, CDR2 LQKENI. Trimming shortened V by 4 bases and J by 7 bases, and 22 bases separated the two germline ends. The CDR3 loop spans 16 amino acids. The CDR3 protein is CASSLPRTLLGVEAFF. CDR3 DNA: TGTGCCAGCTCACTACCACGGACCCTCCTCGGGGTTGAAGCTTTCTTT.

This chain connects TRBV7-3 to TRBJ1-6; D may be TRBD1 (6 bases). Looked up from germline, CDR1 is SGHTA and CDR2 is FQGTGA. Trimming pared 1 base from V and 10 bases from J, leaving 11 bases between. This CDR3 contains 14 residues. CDR3 DNA sequence: TGTGCCAGCAGCTTAAAGGCAGGGGTGTCACCCCTCCACTTT. It encodes CASSLKAGVSPLHF.

In this sample, this clone turned up a few times. The CDR3 protein is CASSLEGGLTTDTQYF. The CDR3 region has the DNA TGTGCCAGCAGCTTGGAGGGGGGATTAACCACAGATACGCAGTATTTT. The chain recombines TRBV5-4 with TRBJ2-3; D tentatively fits TRBD1 or TRBD2 (6 bases each). CDR1 is SGHNT and CDR2 is YYREEE in the germline V gene (reference sequence). CDR3 size: 16 residues. The V gene lost 0 bases and the J gene lost 2 bases, with 13 bases spanning the gap.

This clone was seen a few times. A read error may explain this, as a much larger clone is one base away. The rearrangement uses TRBV5-6 and TRBJ1-2; no reliable D call. In germline, CDR1 is SGHDT, CDR2 YYEEEE. V dropped 4 bases and J dropped 1 base, with 2 bases sitting between them. The CDR3 has 11 residues. The DNA for the CDR3 is TGTGCCAGCAGCCTTAACTATGGCTACACCTTC. Amino acid sequence: CASSLNYGYTF.

The rearrangement links TRBV29-1 to TRBJ1-2; D remains ambiguous. Trimming removed 4 bases from V and 5 bases from J, with 11 bases in between. Germline lookup yields CDR1 SQVTM and CDR2 ANQGSEA. The CDR3 consists of 12 residues. CDR3 protein: CSVVKTSYGYTF. The CDR3 DNA reads TGCAGCGTTGTCAAAACTTCTTATGGCTACACCTTC. Using reference TRBV29-1 and TRBJ1-2 for the parts outside the CDR3, the full variable domain is SAVISQKPSRDICQRGTSLTIQCQVDSQVTMMFWYRQQPGQSLTLIATANQGSEATYESGFVIDKFPISRPNLTFSTLTVSNMSPEDSSIYLCSVVKTSYGYTFGSGTRLTVV.

This clone appeared a few times. The J gene is TRBJ2-1, the V gene TRBV28; 11 positions agree with TRBD1. Germline V lookup: CDR1 MDHEN, CDR2 SYDVKM. J lost 8 bases, V lost 6 bases, and 9 bases had no gene match. The CDR3 runs to 15 residues. In DNA form, the CDR3 reads TGTGCCAGCAGAACCGGGACAGGGGGATTGGATGAGCAGTTCTTC. Amino acid sequence: CASRTGTGGLDEQFF. The complete variable domain, with remaining parts taken from reference TRBV28 and TRBJ2-1, reads DVKVTQSSRYLVKRTGEKVFLECVQDMDHENMFWYRQDPGLGLRLIYFSYDVKMKEKGDIPEGYSVSREKKERFSLILESASTNQTSMYLCASRTGTGGLDEQFFGPGTRLTVL.

The genes are TRBV5-1 and TRBJ2-5, with D tentatively TRBD1 (6 bases). Trimming cost V 2 bases and J 5 bases, with 13 bases left between them. The CDR3 has 14 residues. Germline V CDR1 and CDR2: SGHRS, YFSETQ. This CDR3 reads CASSLSGDAETQYF. DNA of the CDR3: TGCGCCAGCAGCTTATCAGGGGATGCGGAGACCCAGTACTTC.

This clone was recorded a few times. This chain connects TRBV10-3 to TRBJ2-3, with 8 positions matching TRBD1. Unmatched junction bases numbered 5, after V lost 3 bases and J lost 3 bases. Germline assignment: CDR1 ENHRY and CDR2 SYGVKD. The CDR3 is 15 residues long. As DNA, the CDR3 is TGTGCCATCAGTGACGGACAGGGCGGGACAGATACGCAGTATTTT. Translation: CAISDGQGGTDTQYF.

The chain is built from TRBV30 and TRBJ2-2; 8 nucleotides line up with TRBD1. V lost 8 bases and J lost 4; bases outside the gene matches: 12. CDR3 length: 15 residues. Germline V CDR1 and CDR2: GTSNPN, SVGIG (reference sequence). In DNA form, the CDR3 reads TGTGCCGAATCCCAGGGGGCCACGAGCACCGGGGAGCTGTTTTTT. Translated: CAESQGATSTGELFF.

With respect to this clone: Given a far larger clone just one base away, this is likely a sequencing read error. The gene calls are TRBV6-5 and TRBJ2-3; D may match TRBD1 or TRBD2 (5 bases each). Germline V gene data show CDR1 as MNHEY and CDR2 as SVGAGI. This CDR3 has 16 amino acids. V was clipped by 2 bases and J by 2 bases, with 14 bases between them. CDR3 coding DNA: TGTGCCAGCAGTTACGGCGCCGGGACCAACACAGATACGCAGTATTTT. Amino acids: CASSYGAGTNTDTQYF.

This clone has just a few counts. This chain uses TRBV5-6 with TRBJ2-2; D is perhaps TRBD1 (5 bases). With 4 bases removed from V and 5 bases from J, the gap between germline ends came to 12 bases. The CDR3 spans 14 residues. Germline CDR1 reads SGHDT; CDR2 reads YYEEEE. CDR3 sequence (DNA): TGTGCCAGCAGCCCCGGACACGTTACCGGGGAGCTGTTTTTT. Protein sequence: CASSPGHVTGELFF.

This clone was detected ten times or more. The genes are TRBV4-1 and TRBJ2-4, with D unclear. The germline V gene encodes CDR1 MGHRA and CDR2 YSYEKL. V was cut by 4 bases and J by 0 bases, with 7 bases left in between. The CDR3 loop spans 14 amino acids. CDR3 amino acids: CASSPPAAKNIQYF. The CDR3 DNA reads as TGCGCCAGCAGCCCCCCAGCAGCCAAAAACATTCAGTACTTC.

V is TRBV4-3 and J is TRBJ1-2; D is ambiguous. The CDR3 runs 13 residues. Germline V gives CDR1 LGHNA, CDR2 YSLEER. Trimming took 0 bases from V and 5 from J, leaving 7 bases between them. The CDR3 coding sequence is TGCGCCAGCAGCCAAGATGGAGCTTATGGCTACACCTTC. Residues: CASSQDGAYGYTF.

This clone was counted a single time. The chain employs TRBV6-1 and TRBJ1-2; TRBD1 matches at 7 bases. CDR1 and CDR2 (germline): MNHNS, SASEGT. This CDR3 has 15 amino acids. The V and J ends lost 2 bases and 4 bases, in that order; junction bases with no gene match: 7. The DNA of the CDR3 is TGTGCCAGCAGTGAATCGAGGGGGCTACGCTATGGCTACACCTTC. Translated, it gives CASSESRGLRYGYTF.

J is TRBJ2-2 and V is TRBV9; 8 bases line up with TRBD1. Looked up from germline, CDR1 is SGDLS and CDR2 is YYNGEE. This CDR3 comprises 16 residues. V lost 3 bases to trimming and J lost 2 bases; unmatched junction nucleotides: 6. This CDR3 reads CASSGTGQANTGELFF. In DNA, the CDR3 is TGTGCCAGCAGCGGGACGGGACAGGCCAACACCGGGGAGCTGTTTTTT.

This clone was detected only a few times. The gene calls are TRBV5-1 and TRBJ2-7; 8 bases are shared with TRBD2. Germline V gene sequence: CDR1 SGHRS, CDR2 YFSETQ. V dropped 3 bases and J dropped 3; count of bases not matched to a gene: 8. This CDR3 comprises 15 residues. The CDR3 DNA is TGCGCCAGCAGCTCCGAAGGACTAGCTAGCTACGAGCAGTACTTC. Amino acid sequence: CASSSEGLASYEQYF. The full variable domain, its missing parts supplied by reference TRBV5-1 and TRBJ2-7, is KAGVTQTPRYLIKTRGQQVTLSCSPISGHRSVSWYQQTPGQGLQFLFEYFSETQRNKGNFPGRFSGRQFSNSRSEMNVSTLELGDSALYLCASSSEGLASYEQYFGPGTRLTVT.